This TCR beta chain was obtained from a study of early T cells in non-severe SARS-CoV-2 infection. As for the study in general: Unsorted whole blood bulk RNA was sequenced, with unpaired chains. Study results and caveats: CD4 and private specificities were missed by VDJdb matching, which favored anti-spike CD8 responses.

This clonotype ranks as medium-sized. What it recognizes is unknown. Individual cDNA molecules were tagged with unique molecular identifiers, the study reported. A single record per CDR3 protein comes from TCRdb applying MiXCR to the 5' RACE reads. The data show about 11,000 distinct CDR3 sequences, around 4.9% seen once. V lost 1 base to trimming and J lost 6 bases, with 13 bases between them. Germline CDR1 MGHRA, CDR2 YSYEKL. CDR3 size: 14 residues. This TCR was sampled from an adult who was a healthcare worker with PCR-confirmed SARS-CoV-2 infection or an uninfected control (not recorded which). The chain carries TRBV4-1 and TRBJ2-7, with no clear D. Sequencing was performed on whole blood. The CDR3 region has the DNA TGCGCCAGCAGCCAAGGTGGAGTCTCTAGCGAGCAGTACTTC. Encoded protein: CASSQGGVSSEQYF.